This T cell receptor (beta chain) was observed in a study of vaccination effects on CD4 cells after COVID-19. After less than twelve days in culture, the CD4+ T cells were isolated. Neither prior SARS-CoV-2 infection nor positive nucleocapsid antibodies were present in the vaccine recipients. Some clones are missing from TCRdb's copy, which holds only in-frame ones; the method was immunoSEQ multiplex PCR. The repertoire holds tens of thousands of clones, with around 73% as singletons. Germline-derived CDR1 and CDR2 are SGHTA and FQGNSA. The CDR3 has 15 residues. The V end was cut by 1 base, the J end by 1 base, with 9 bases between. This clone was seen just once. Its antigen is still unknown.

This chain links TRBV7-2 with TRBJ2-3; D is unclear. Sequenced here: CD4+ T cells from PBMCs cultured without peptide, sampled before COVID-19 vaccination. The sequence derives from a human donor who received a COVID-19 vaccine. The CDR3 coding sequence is TGTGCCAGCAGCTTAGTCGGCGGCCGCACAGATACGCAGTATTTT. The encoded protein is CASSLVGGRTDTQYF. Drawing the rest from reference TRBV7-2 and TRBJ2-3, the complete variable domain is GAGVSQSPSNKVTEKGKDVELRCDPISGHTALYWYRQSLGQGLEFLIYFQGNSAPDKSGLPSDRFSAERTGGSVSTLTIQRTQQEDSAVYLCASSLVGGRTDTQYFGPGTRLTVL.